The T cell receptor beta chain under discussion was sequenced for a study of immune evolution from preneoplasia to lung adenocarcinoma (TCRdb year 2021). For context, the study as a whole: HLA loss of heterozygosity was observed in approximately 7%, 15% and 30% of AIS, MIA and ADC lesions, respectively, and was not observed in any AAH lesions. POLYSOLVER was used to infer Class I HLA alleles from exome data, and LOHHLA was used to detect allele-specific HLA loss. According to the study, about 100 samples went through TCR sequencing. The overall cohort was made up of around 57 patients with pulmonary nodules who had surgical resection. TCR sequencing data were obtained from about 46 patients. The sample size depended on which specimens were available, not on a prior power calculation. Resected precursor lesions (AAH, AIS, MIA) and invasive adenocarcinomas were compared with paired morphologically normal lung tissue. The immune data were integrated with whole exome sequencing and methylation data obtained from the same cohort of nodules. The study profiled immune contexture across lung adenocarcinoma precursors and invasive adenocarcinoma using immune gene expression, TCR sequencing and multiplex immunofluorescence. Summary of the overall study and its limitations: Normal lung showed the highest clonality, whereas later-stage lesions appeared to have higher T cell density and diversity but lower clonality. T cell clonality was highest in KRAS-mutant nodules compared with EGFR-mutant or double wild-type lesions. The findings were based on association rather than direct causation, and larger cohorts with long-term follow-up and longitudinal biopsies were deemed needed. Because every patient came from Japan and China, how well the results apply to Western populations was uncertain. Normal lung had the highest top T cell clone frequencies, and these frequencies appeared to fall progressively from AAH through AIS, MIA and invasive adenocarcinoma.

Notes on this clone: There is no known antigen for this receptor. Within one base of it there is no much larger clone, and no base qualities were kept.

TCR beta CDR3 regions were sequenced from DNA using the immunoSEQ hsTCRbeta Kit. Turning to the authors' computational methods: The ImmunoSEQ Analyzer was used to analyse the TCR sequencing data. T cell clonality was defined as 1 minus Pielou's evenness, calculated on productive rearrangements. To measure T cell diversity, the inverse Simpson index was applied to productive templates. T cell density was defined as TCR beta template counts normalized to usable DNA, with usable DNA estimated by amplification and sequencing of housekeeping genes. TCR metrics were compared across histologic stages using two-sided Kruskal-Wallis tests. TCRdb provides this immuneACCESS table in a form limited to in-frame rearrangements. Some clones are lacking; in checked studies, under half of them reflect an unresolved V gene, and why the rest are absent is not known. That table supplies the V and J calls and clone size; D and trimming were determined from the DNA. The sample contains roughly 5,400 clones, around four fifths of them found a single time. Of the sample, under 4% falls within the top ten clones.

Resection was performed on patients in Japan or China between about 2013 and 2018. Histologic diagnosis of each case was confirmed independently by two lung cancer pathologists on H&E slides. Macro-dissection after pathologic assessment enriched premalignant or tumor cells for nucleic acid extraction. DNA was isolated from FFPE tissue using the AllPrep DNA/RNA FFPE Kit. Source material: FFPE minimally invasive lung adenocarcinoma tissue. The cell subset or site label on this specimen signifies: micro-invasive lung adenocarcinoma (MIA). The clonotype originates from a person aged 55-80 years with lung adenocarcinoma.

The CDR3 loop reads CASRGTASYEQYF. The DNA sequence reads TGTGCCAGCAGGGGGACAGCCTCCTACGAGCAGTACTTC. The chain couples TRBV6-5 to TRBJ2-7, with 7 bases matching TRBD1. The CDR3 spans 13 residues, from the cysteine through the phenylalanine. CDR3 DNA is the only sequence kept; it has 39 bases, read in frame from the first base. The junction shows trimming of 6 bases on V and 0 bases on J, and the gene matches do not reach 2 bases of it. From the germline V gene, CDR1 is MNHEY and CDR2 is SVGAGI.